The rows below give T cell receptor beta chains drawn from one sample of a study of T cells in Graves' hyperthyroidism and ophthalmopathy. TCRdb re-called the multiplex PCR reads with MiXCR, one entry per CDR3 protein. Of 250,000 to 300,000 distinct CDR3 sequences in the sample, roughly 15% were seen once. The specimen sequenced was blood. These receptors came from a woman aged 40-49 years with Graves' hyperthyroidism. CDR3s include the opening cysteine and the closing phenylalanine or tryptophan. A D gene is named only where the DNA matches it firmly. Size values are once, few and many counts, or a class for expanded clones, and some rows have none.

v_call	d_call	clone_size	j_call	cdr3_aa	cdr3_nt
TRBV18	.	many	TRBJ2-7	CASSLVSSAYEQYF	TGTGCCAGCTCACTAGTCTCTAGCGCCTACGAGCAGTACTTC
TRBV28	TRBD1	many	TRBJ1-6	CASSFPSGTVNSPLHF	TGTGCCAGCAGTTTCCCGAGCGGGACAGTTAATTCACCCCTCCACTTT
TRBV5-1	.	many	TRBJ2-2	CASRPPSRTGELFF	TGCGCCAGCAGGCCTCCGAGTCGCACCGGGGAGCTGTTTTTT
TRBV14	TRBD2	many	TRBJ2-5	CASSPARGSIETQYF	TGTGCCAGCAGCCCCGCCCGCGGGAGTATCGAGACCCAGTACTTC
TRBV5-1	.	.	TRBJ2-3	CASRGWGAVVQDTQYF	TGCGCCAGCAGGGGCTGGGGGGCGGTTGTCCAAGATACGCAGTATTTT
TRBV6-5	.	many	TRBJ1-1	CASSYGATAINTEAFF	TGTGCCAGCAGTTACGGAGCGACGGCAATAAACACTGAAGCTTTCTTT
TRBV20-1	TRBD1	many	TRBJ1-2	CSAPWDRGDYGYTF	TGCAGTGCTCCCTGGGACAGGGGTGACTATGGCTACACCTTC
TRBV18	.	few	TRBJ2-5	CASSPRRVVKQETQYF	TGTGCCAGCTCACCTCGCAGGGTAGTGAAACAAGAGACCCAGTACTTC
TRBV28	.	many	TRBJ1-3	CASSLTPSSGNTIYF	TGTGCCAGCAGTTTAACCCCGAGCTCTGGAAACACCATATATTTT
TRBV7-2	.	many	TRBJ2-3	CASSYSPDTQYF	TGTGCCAGCAGTTACAGCCCAGATACGCAGTATTTT
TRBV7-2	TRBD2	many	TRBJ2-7	CASSWTRAGPYEQYF	TGTGCCAGCAGCTGGACCCGAGCGGGGCCATACGAGCAGTACTTC
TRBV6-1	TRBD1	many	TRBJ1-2	CASSSPDRGIGYTF	TGTGCCAGCAGTTCACCCGACAGGGGGATAGGCTACACCTTC
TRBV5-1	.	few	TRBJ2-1	CASSPTSGFEEQFF	TGCGCCAGCAGCCCAACCTCAGGGTTTGAGGAGCAGTTCTTC
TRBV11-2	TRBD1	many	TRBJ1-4	CASSPDRGRNEKLFF	TGTGCCAGCAGCCCGGACAGGGGGCGTAATGAAAAACTGTTTTTT
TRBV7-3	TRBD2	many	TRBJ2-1	CASSRGRGLARNEQFF	TGTGCCAGCAGCCGGGGTCGGGGACTAGCGAGGAATGAGCAGTTCTTC
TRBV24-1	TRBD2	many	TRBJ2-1	CATSDSGIAGRNEQFF	TGTGCCACCAGTGATTCCGGCATAGCGGGTCGCAATGAGCAGTTCTTC
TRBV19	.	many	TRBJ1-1	CASTTGQENTEAFF	TGTGCCAGTACAACAGGGCAGGAGAACACTGAAGCTTTCTTT
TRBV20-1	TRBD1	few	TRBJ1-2	CSARAGGFYGYTF	TGCAGTGCTAGAGCAGGGGGCTTCTATGGCTACACCTTC
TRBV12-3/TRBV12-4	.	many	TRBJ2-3	CASSPWGDTQYF	TGTGCCAGCAGCCCCTGGGGGGATACGCAGTATTTT
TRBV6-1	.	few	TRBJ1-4	CASSEGQAADHLEKLFF	TGTGCCAGCAGTGAGGGTCAGGCAGCGGACCACCTCGAAAAACTGTTTTTT
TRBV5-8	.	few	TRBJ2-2	CASSPYLAKSELFF	TGTGCCAGCAGCCCGTATCTGGCGAAATCAGAACTGTTTTTT
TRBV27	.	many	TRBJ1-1	CASSLIPGHGDTEAFF	TGTGCCAGCAGTTTAATCCCGGGACATGGGGACACTGAAGCTTTCTTT
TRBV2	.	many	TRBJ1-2	CASRTGVRGYTF	TGTGCCAGCAGGACAGGAGTTCGTGGCTACACCTTC
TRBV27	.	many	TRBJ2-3	CASSLSGVDTQYF	TGTGCCAGCAGTTTATCAGGGGTAGATACGCAGTATTTT
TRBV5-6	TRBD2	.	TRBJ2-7	CASSGWTSAYEQYF	TGTGCCAGCAGCGGATGGACTAGCGCCTACGAGCAGTACTTC
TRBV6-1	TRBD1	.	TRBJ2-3	CASLRDRGLVDTQYF	TGTGCCAGCCTACGGGACAGGGGGTTAGTGGATACGCAGTATTTT
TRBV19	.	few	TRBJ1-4	CASNPDSNNEKLFF	TGTGCCAGTAACCCCGACAGTAATAATGAAAAACTGTTTTTT
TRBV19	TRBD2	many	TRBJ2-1	CASSIRREGRNEQFF	TGTGCCAGTAGTATCCGGCGGGAGGGTCGGAATGAGCAGTTCTTC